A selection of T cell receptor beta chains follows, all from one sample in a study of human T cells and chemical hapten exposure. TCRdb reprocessed the RACE reads via MiXCR and lists one record per CDR3 protein. The sample carries tens of thousands of distinct CDR3 sequences, less than 10% recorded once. The sequences come from whole blood, collected in connection with sensitization to the hapten diphenylcyclopropenone (DPC). These receptors came from a woman aged 45-60 years with alopecia areata. Some clones in this sample may be carry-over from other donors' samples. The CDR3 runs from the conserved cysteine through the conserved F or W.

j_call v_call cdr3_aa
TRBJ1-1 TRBV6-6 CASSTFDGGGAEAFF
TRBJ2-2 TRBV18 CASSPPSTGGSGELFF
TRBJ2-1 TRBV6-5 CASSYSGLADSNEQFF
TRBJ1-5 TRBV20-1 CSAKGQGGNQPQHF
TRBJ1-5 TRBV20-1 CSARAPGGPSNQPQHF
TRBJ2-7 TRBV6-6 CASSYSGGEQYF
TRBJ1-1 TRBV5-6 CASSNDAGAGAFF
TRBJ1-1 TRBV28 CASSTHGGREAFF
TRBJ1-3 TRBV28 CASSGGSRVLKNTIYF
TRBJ1-4 TRBV29-1 CSVQNSREKLFF
TRBJ1-2 TRBV4-1 CASSPTVGQNYGYTF
TRBJ2-3 TRBV5-1 CASSLGTRGTDTQYF
TRBJ1-6 TRBV29-1 CSVLDRGPNSPLHF
TRBJ1-2 TRBV7-9 CASSFPGNGYTF
TRBJ2-1 TRBV7-6 CASSLSLTAGNEQFF
TRBJ1-1 TRBV5-4 CASSHGTGGTEAFF
TRBJ1-1 TRBV6-5 CASSYSGTAEAFF
TRBJ2-3 TRBV5-1 CASRLTRTADTQYF
TRBJ2-2 TRBV11-2 CASSPSLAGNTGELFF
TRBJ2-7 TRBV7-2 CASSLGQEGEQYF
TRBJ1-4 TRBV6-6 CASRRVGTNEKLFF
TRBJ1-5 TRBV2 CASSEEYSNQPQHF
TRBJ1-1 TRBV28 CASSRIRKNTEAFF
TRBJ2-3 TRBV6-5 CASRDRGIGTDTQYF
TRBJ1-3 TRBV7-2 CASSFDLSSGNTIYF
TRBJ2-1 TRBV3-1 CASSHGTGSYNEQFF
TRBJ2-3 TRBV6-1 CASSEGGLRFGDTQYF
TRBJ1-2 TRBV12-3/TRBV12-4 CASSQTGHYGYTF
TRBJ2-5 TRBV7-9 CASSIIRTGQETQYF
TRBJ2-7 TRBV12-3/TRBV12-4 CASSAGTGGYEQYF
TRBJ2-5 TRBV10-3 CATESPGGETQYF
TRBJ1-5 TRBV19 CASSTPVPGYGNQPQHF
TRBJ2-2 TRBV12-3/TRBV12-4 CASREGRQSTGELFF
TRBJ2-1 TRBV29-1 CSVKVVSYNEQFF
TRBJ2-1 TRBV28 CASRSPSSYNEQFF
TRBJ2-3 TRBV4-2 CASTATGGDTDTQYF
TRBJ2-7 TRBV7-2 CASSLTGPTSYEQYF
TRBJ1-1 TRBV11-2 CASSFAGEYPEAFF
TRBJ1-5 TRBV6-2/TRBV6-3 CASQFGGGNQPQHF
TRBJ2-7 TRBV9 CASSSFDGAGSYEQYF
TRBJ1-5 TRBV19 CASNRGLQPQHF
TRBJ1-5 TRBV20-1 CSARAQSNQPQHF
TRBJ1-2 TRBV2 CASSEQGNGYTF
TRBJ2-3 TRBV6-6 CASTGQFTDTQYF
TRBJ2-1 TRBV18 CASRPSSSYNEQFF
TRBJ2-7 TRBV6-5 CASSYPKGQGREQYF
TRBJ1-2 TRBV3-1 CASSQGAGANYGYTF
TRBJ1-6 TRBV9 CASSAARGLRSPLHF
TRBJ1-1 TRBV6-5 CASSYSSGQGGLNTEAFF
TRBJ1-1 TRBV4-1 CASRTTGANTEAFF
TRBJ1-2 TRBV10-3 CAISEPPGKGHYGYTF
TRBJ1-4 TRBV7-2 CASSHDRGNEKLFF
TRBJ2-7 TRBV12-3/TRBV12-4 CASSPIPEAVDGYEQYF
TRBJ1-4 TRBV25-1 CASSEFGTPNEKLFF
TRBJ2-1 TRBV4-3 CASSPDGIWGQGDVMSQFF